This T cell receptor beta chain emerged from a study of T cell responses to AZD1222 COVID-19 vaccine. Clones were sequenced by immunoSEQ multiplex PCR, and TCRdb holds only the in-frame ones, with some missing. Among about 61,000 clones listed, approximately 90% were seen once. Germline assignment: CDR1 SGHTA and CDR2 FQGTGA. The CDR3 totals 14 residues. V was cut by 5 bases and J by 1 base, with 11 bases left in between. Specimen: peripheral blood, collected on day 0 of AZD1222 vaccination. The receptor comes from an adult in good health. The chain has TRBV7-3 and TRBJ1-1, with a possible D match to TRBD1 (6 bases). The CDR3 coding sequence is TGTGCCAGCAGCCCCGAAGGGGGGAACACTGAAGCTTTCTTT. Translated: CASSPEGGNTEAFF. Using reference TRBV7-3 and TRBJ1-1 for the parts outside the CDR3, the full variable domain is GAGVSQTPSNKVTEKGKYVELRCDPISGHTALYWYRQSLGQGPEFLIYFQGTGAADDSGLPNDRFFAVRPEGSVSTLKIQRTERGDSAVYLCASSPEGGNTEAFFGQGTRLTVV.